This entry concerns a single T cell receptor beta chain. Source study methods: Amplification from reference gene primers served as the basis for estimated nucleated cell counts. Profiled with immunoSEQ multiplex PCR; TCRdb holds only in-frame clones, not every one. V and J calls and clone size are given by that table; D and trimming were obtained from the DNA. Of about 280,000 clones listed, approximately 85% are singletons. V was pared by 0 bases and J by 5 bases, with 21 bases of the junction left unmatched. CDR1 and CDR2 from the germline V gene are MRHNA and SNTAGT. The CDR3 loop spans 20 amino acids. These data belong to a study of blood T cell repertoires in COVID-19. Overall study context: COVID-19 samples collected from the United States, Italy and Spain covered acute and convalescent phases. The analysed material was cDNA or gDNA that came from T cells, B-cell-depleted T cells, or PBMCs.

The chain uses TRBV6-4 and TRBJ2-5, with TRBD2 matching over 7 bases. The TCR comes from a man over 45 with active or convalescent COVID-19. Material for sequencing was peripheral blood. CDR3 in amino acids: CASSDSTPGLSRVAGETQYF. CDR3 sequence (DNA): TGTGCCAGCAGTGACTCGACCCCCGGGCTTTCGCGGGTAGCGGGTGAGACCCAGTACTTC.